These T cell receptor beta chains were read from a single sample in a study of blood T cells in healthy people across ages. TCRdb reanalysed the 5' RACE reads using MiXCR and keeps one entry per CDR3 protein. The sample carries fewer than 2,000,000 distinct CDR3 sequences, approximately 40% recorded once. The material sequenced was blood. Receptors originate from a human donor in good health. CDR3s include the opening cysteine and the closing phenylalanine or tryptophan. A D gene is named only where the DNA matches it firmly. Some rows have no size entry. The others give once, few or many, or a class for an expanded clone.

v_gene	j_gene	d_gene	abundance	CDR3aa	CDR3nt
TRBV5-6	TRBJ2-7	NA	NA	CASSLVDLRCEQYF	TGTGCCAGCAGCTTGGTCGATCTACGGTGCGAGCAGTACTTC
TRBV6-5	TRBJ1-2	NA	NA	CASSYGGRGRSYTF	TGTGCCAGCAGTTACGGCGGCAGGGGAAGAAGCTACACCTTC
TRBV20-1	TRBJ2-1	NA	many	CSARRWGETDNEQFF	TGCAGTGCTAGAAGGTGGGGCGAAACTGACAATGAGCAGTTCTTC
TRBV4-3	TRBJ1-5	NA	NA	CASSQGFTTRDQPQHF	TGCGCCAGCAGCCAAGGTTTTACAACGAGGGATCAGCCCCAGCATTTT
TRBV9	TRBJ2-7	NA	NA	CASSPSGTPTYEQYF	TGTGCCAGCAGCCCATCCGGGACACCTACCTACGAGCAGTACTTC
TRBV6-5	TRBJ2-7	TRBD1	NA	CASSYSIQGLYEQYF	TGTGCCAGCAGTTACTCGATACAGGGGCTCTACGAGCAGTACTTC
TRBV7-9	TRBJ2-5	TRBD1	once	CASREDRAVQEAQYF	TGTGCCAGCAGAGAGGACAGGGCAGTGCAAGAGGCCCAGTACTTC
TRBV6-5	TRBJ1-2	NA	few	CASSYSGSFRADYGYTF	TGTGCCAGCAGTTACTCGGGTTCATTCCGAGCCGACTATGGCTACACCTTC
TRBV7-8	TRBJ1-2	NA	NA	CASSPLGGDNYGYTF	TGTGCCAGCAGCCCATTAGGGGGGGATAACTATGGCTACACCTTC
TRBV7-9	TRBJ2-5	NA	many	CASSSGVETQYF	TGTGCCAGCAGCTCGGGGGTCGAGACCCAGTACTTC
TRBV12-3/TRBV12-4	TRBJ1-2	NA	NA	CASSRRATEGYGYTF	TGTGCCAGCAGTCGTAGGGCAACCGAGGGCTATGGCTACACCTTC
TRBV7-2	TRBJ2-7	NA	NA	CASSTQASAPPYEQYF	TGTGCCAGCAGCACACAGGCCTCGGCCCCCCCCTACGAGCAGTACTTC
TRBV29-1	TRBJ2-3	TRBD1	few	CRVSTGGTDTQYF	TGCCGCGTTTCAACAGGGGGCACAGATACGCAGTATTTT
TRBV6-5	TRBJ2-4	NA	few	CASSQSGAKNIQYF	TGTGCCAGCAGTCAGAGCGGAGCCAAAAACATTCAGTACTTC
TRBV4-1	TRBJ1-4	TRBD1	NA	CASSLSGGENEKLFF	TGCGCCAGCAGCCTGTCAGGGGGGGAAAATGAAAAACTGTTTTTT
TRBV10-3	TRBJ2-1	NA	NA	CAISESLSSGEQFF	TGTGCCATCAGTGAGTCCCTCTCGTCGGGGGAACAGTTCTTC
TRBV7-9	TRBJ2-7	TRBD1	NA	CASSNDRDDKGYEQYF	TGTGCCAGCAGCAATGACAGGGATGATAAGGGGTACGAGCAGTACTTC
TRBV29-1	TRBJ1-1	NA	few	CSVEGAAGRRNTEAFF	TGCAGCGTTGAAGGGGCCGCCGGACGGCGGAACACTGAAGCTTTCTTT
TRBV20-1	TRBJ1-2	NA	few	CSAPQPASYGYTF	TGCAGTGCTCCTCAACCGGCAAGCTATGGCTACACCTTC
TRBV7-9	TRBJ1-6	TRBD1	NA	CASSYRGLVNSPLHF	TGTGCCAGCAGCTACAGGGGGCTAGTGAATTCACCCCTCCACTTT
TRBV5-1	TRBJ2-1	NA	NA	CASSLEASLYNEQFF	TGCGCCAGCAGCTTGGAGGCAAGCTTGTATAATGAGCAGTTCTTC
TRBV6-5	TRBJ1-6	TRBD1	few	CASSPSGTGDPLHF	TGTGCCAGCAGTCCTTCCGGGACAGGGGATCCCCTCCACTTT
TRBV7-3	TRBJ2-7	TRBD1	NA	CAGSIGQGLSYEQYF	TGTGCCGGCAGCATCGGACAGGGGCTCTCCTACGAGCAGTACTTC
TRBV5-1	TRBJ2-2	TRBD2	NA	CASSPCITGGDTGELFF	TGCGCCAGCAGCCCCTGTATAACGGGGGGGGACACCGGGGAGCTGTTTTTT
TRBV6-2/TRBV6-3	TRBJ2-4	NA	NA	CASRSIGENIQYF	TGTGCCAGCAGGTCGATCGGGGAAAACATTCAGTACTTC
TRBV4-3	TRBJ2-5	NA	many	CASSQDLGQETQYF	TGCGCCAGCAGCCAAGATCTAGGGCAAGAGACCCAGTACTTC
TRBV6-2/TRBV6-3	TRBJ1-6	TRBD1	once	CASSLRRGYNSPLHF	TGTGCCAGCAGTTTGCGCAGGGGGTATAATTCACCCCTCCACTTT
TRBV5-1	TRBJ2-5	NA	NA	CASSWWVGPQETQYF	TGCGCCAGCAGCTGGTGGGTTGGGCCACAAGAGACCCAGTACTTC
TRBV29-1	TRBJ1-4	TRBD1	once	CSVTGTGGIGYEKLFF	TGCAGCGTTACTGGGACAGGGGGCATCGGGTATGAAAAACTGTTTTTT
TRBV12-3/TRBV12-4	TRBJ1-2	NA	few	CASSLGQRAPYGYTF	TGTGCCAGCAGTTTAGGACAACGGGCCCCGTATGGCTACACCTTC
TRBV20-1	TRBJ1-1	NA	few	CSANPGHPNTEAFF	TGCAGTGCAAATCCGGGACATCCGAACACTGAAGCTTTCTTT
TRBV7-2	TRBJ1-2	NA	NA	CASSLEFHPYGYTF	TGTGCCAGCAGCTTAGAGTTCCACCCTTATGGCTACACCTTC
TRBV11-2	TRBJ2-3	NA	many	CASSPGTLSTDTQYF	TGTGCCAGCAGCCCTGGGACACTAAGCACAGATACGCAGTATTTT
TRBV20-1	TRBJ2-7	NA	NA	CSARGQTASYEQYF	TGCAGTGCTAGGGGGCAGACAGCCTCCTACGAGCAGTACTTC
TRBV12-3/TRBV12-4	TRBJ2-5	NA	NA	CASSLVRGEQETQYF	TGTGCCAGCAGTTTAGTCAGGGGAGAACAAGAGACCCAGTACTTC
TRBV4-3	TRBJ2-7	NA	NA	CASSPRGGGPGEQYF	TGCGCCAGCAGCCCCCGGGGAGGGGGGCCCGGCGAGCAGTACTTC
TRBV29-1	TRBJ1-2	NA	few	CSVDEGPEGFVNYGYTF	TGCAGCGTTGATGAGGGCCCGGAGGGTTTCGTTAACTATGGCTACACCTTC
TRBV7-3	TRBJ2-3	NA	once	CASSLGNAGTDTQYF	TGTGCCAGCAGCTTAGGGAACGCGGGCACAGATACGCAGTATTTT
TRBV7-9	TRBJ2-3	TRBD1	few	CASSLATGSSTDTQYF	TGTGCCAGCAGCTTAGCGACAGGGTCAAGCACAGATACGCAGTATTTT
TRBV28	TRBJ2-7	TRBD1	many	CASSPRTGEIYEQYF	TGTGCCAGCAGTCCGCGGACAGGGGAAATTTACGAGCAGTACTTC
TRBV7-9	TRBJ1-6	NA	few	CATEDRTNSPLHF	TGTGCCACCGAGGACAGAACCAATTCACCCCTCCACTTT
TRBV7-9	TRBJ1-2	NA	NA	CASSLVRAAYGYTF	TGTGCCAGCAGCTTAGTCAGGGCTGCCTATGGCTACACCTTC
TRBV27	TRBJ1-1	NA	NA	CASSPPEFTEAFF	TGTGCCAGCAGTCCCCCCGAATTCACTGAAGCTTTCTTT
TRBV12-3/TRBV12-4	TRBJ1-1	NA	NA	CASGFRVWGSGNTEAFF	TGTGCCAGCGGATTCAGAGTGTGGGGATCGGGGAACACTGAAGCTTTCTTT
TRBV7-9	TRBJ2-5	NA	NA	CASSLLGSIETQYF	TGTGCCAGCAGCTTACTTGGTAGTATCGAGACCCAGTACTTC
TRBV27	TRBJ1-1	NA	once	CASSVSGRPIDTEAFF	TGTGCCAGCAGTGTCTCTGGCAGGCCTATTGACACTGAAGCTTTCTTT
TRBV6-4	TRBJ2-1	NA	few	CASSEVAGRGSYNEQFF	TGTGCCAGCAGTGAAGTCGCTGGGCGGGGCTCCTACAATGAGCAGTTCTTC
TRBV6-4	TRBJ2-3	NA	few	CASSETEADTQYF	TGTGCCAGCAGTGAAACTGAGGCAGATACGCAGTATTTT
TRBV7-2	TRBJ2-7	NA	many	CASSLSSVQIDEQYF	TGTGCCAGCAGCTTATCCTCAGTACAAATTGACGAGCAGTACTTC
TRBV20-1	TRBJ2-1	TRBD2	once	CSARRLAGDSYNEQFF	TGCAGTGCTAGGAGACTAGCGGGGGACTCCTACAATGAGCAGTTCTTC
TRBV5-4	TRBJ1-6	NA	NA	CAFHDRRNSPLHF	TGTGCCTTCCACGACAGGCGGAATTCACCCCTCCACTTT
TRBV20-1	TRBJ1-6	NA	NA	CSARDSRPGRSPLHF	TGCAGTGCTAGAGATTCACGCCCGGGGAGGTCACCCCTCCACTTT
TRBV6-2/TRBV6-3	TRBJ2-7	NA	NA	CASTKIGSVQSYEQYF	TGTGCCAGCACGAAAATTGGCTCAGTCCAATCCTACGAGCAGTACTTC
TRBV5-1	TRBJ1-6	NA	few	CASSLEGPVNSPLHF	TGCGCCAGCAGCTTGGAGGGACCGGTTAATTCACCCCTCCACTTT
TRBV7-2	TRBJ2-1	NA	NA	CASSLVGAQEQFF	TGTGCCAGCAGCTTAGTTGGGGCCCAGGAGCAGTTCTTC
TRBV7-2	TRBJ2-7	TRBD2	NA	CASSSLASGTYEQYF	TGTGCCAGCAGCTCCTTGGCTAGCGGGACCTACGAGCAGTACTTC
TRBV20-1	TRBJ2-7	TRBD1	NA	CSAGPPTYGTGLDEQYF	TGCAGTGCTGGGCCTCCTACCTACGGGACAGGGCTTGATGAGCAGTACTTC
TRBV6-6	TRBJ2-5	TRBD2	NA	CATHSGGQETQYF	TGTGCCACCCATAGCGGGGGCCAAGAGACCCAGTACTTC
TRBV4-1	TRBJ2-2	NA	NA	CASSPDGLPNTGELFF	TGCGCCAGCAGCCCGGACGGACTCCCGAACACCGGGGAGCTGTTTTTT